One sample yielded the 2 T cell receptor beta chains listed below, sequenced in a study of blood T cell repertoires in COVID-19. The protocol was immunoSEQ multiplex PCR, while the TCRdb copy is restricted to in-frame clones and leaves out a portion. Of over 120,000 clones in the sample, 85% to 90% are singletons; the top ten hold roughly 2.9%. Sequenced: peripheral blood. These receptors were collected from a man aged 55-75 years with active or convalescent COVID-19.

CDR3 in DNA: TGCGCCAGCAGCCAGAACGTACAGGGGATCTATGGCTACACCTTC. Protein product: CASSQNVQGIYGYTF. This rearrangement joins TRBV4-1 to TRBJ1-2, with TRBD1 matching 7 bases. This CDR3 has 15 residues. V lost 3 bases and J lost 4; bases outside the gene matches: 8. CDR1 and CDR2 from the germline V gene are MGHRA and YSYEKL.

The chain employs TRBV7-9 and TRBJ1-4; 7 nucleotides align to TRBD1. Germline loops: CDR1 SEHNR, CDR2 FQNEAQ (reference sequence). The CDR3 length is 14 residues. The V gene end was trimmed by 5 bases and the J gene end by 8 bases; junction bases not matched to a gene: 8. CDR3 DNA sequence: TGTGCCAGCAGCCAAGACAGGGCCCCCGAAAAACTGTTTTTT. Translating it yields CASSQDRAPEKLFF.